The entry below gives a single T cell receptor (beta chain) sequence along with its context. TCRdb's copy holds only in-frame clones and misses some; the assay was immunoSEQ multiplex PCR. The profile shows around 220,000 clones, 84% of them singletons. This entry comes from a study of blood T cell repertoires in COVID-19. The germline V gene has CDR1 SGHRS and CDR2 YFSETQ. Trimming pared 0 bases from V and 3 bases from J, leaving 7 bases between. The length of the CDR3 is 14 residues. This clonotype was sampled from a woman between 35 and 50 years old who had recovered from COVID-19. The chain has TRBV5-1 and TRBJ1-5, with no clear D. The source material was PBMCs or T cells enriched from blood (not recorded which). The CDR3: CASSLGTTNQPQHF. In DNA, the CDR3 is TGCGCCAGCAGCTTGGGGACTACCAATCAGCCCCAGCATTTT.